One and the same sample provided the 17 T cell receptor beta chains below, sequenced in a study of technical replicates of blood from a handful of donors. Data came from immunoSEQ multiplex PCR; TCRdb stores just in-frame clones and leaves some out. Of tens of thousands of clones detected, 95% to 98% appear once; the ten largest clones hold approximately 0.17%. The sequenced sample was T cells isolated from PBMCs. These receptors were taken from a human donor in good health.

In this sample, this clone turned up once. CDR3 in amino acids: CAWSVGLADTGELFF. The CDR3 nucleotides read TGTGCCTGGAGTGTAGGGCTAGCGGACACCGGGGAGCTGTTTTTT. The chain uses TRBV30 and TRBJ2-2, with 7 bases fitting TRBD2. J was trimmed by 3 bases and V by 0 bases; bases with no gene match: 4. The CDR3 runs to 15 residues. Germline V gene lookup returns CDR1 GTSNPN and CDR2 SVGIG (reference sequence).

The chain has TRBV2 and TRBJ1-1, with D uncertain. The CDR3 extends over 10 amino acids. Trimming stripped 6 bases from V and 7 bases from J, with 6 bases between. The V gene's germline CDR1 is SNHLY and CDR2 FYNNEI. The CDR3 sequence is CASSGSEAFF. The CDR3 DNA sequence: TGTGCCAGCAGCGGGAGTGAAGCTTTCTTT.

The chain joins TRBV19 to TRBJ1-5; TRBD1 is a possible D gene (6 bases). Germline CDR1 reads LNHDA; CDR2 reads SQIVND (reference sequence). Trimming took 6 bases from V and 0 from J, leaving 15 bases between them. CDR3 length: 16 residues. This CDR3 reads CASRQTGSYSNQPQHF. The DNA for the CDR3 is TGTGCCAGTAGGCAAACAGGGTCTTATAGCAATCAGCCCCAGCATTTT.

This clone has more than one count but fewer than ten. The V call is TRBV28, the J call TRBJ1-4; D call uncertain. The germline V gene encodes CDR1 MDHEN and CDR2 SYDVKM. Trimming took 8 bases from V and 11 from J, leaving 12 bases between them. The CDR3 is 11 residues long. This chain's CDR3 is CASGWNYKLFF. In DNA, the CDR3 is TGTGCCAGCGGGTGGAACTACAAACTGTTTTTT.

The V and J genes are TRBV30 and TRBJ1-2, with a tentative D call TRBD1 (6 bases). Trimming took off 0 bases at V and 8 bases at J, with 16 bases between the two ends. The CDR3 contains 14 residues. CDR1 is GTSNPN, CDR2 SVGIG, per germline (reference sequence). The CDR3 loop reads CAWSVQGFRGGYTF. For the CDR3, the DNA is TGTGCCTGGAGTGTACAAGGGTTTAGGGGGGGCTACACCTTC.

The V call is TRBV6-6, the J call TRBJ2-7, with D unclear. Germline loops: CDR1 MNHNY, CDR2 SVGAGI (reference sequence). The V end was cut by 11 bases, the J end by 2 bases, with 10 bases between. The CDR3 has 11 amino acids. The CDR3 loop reads CAAGEAYEQYF. CDR3 DNA: TGTGCCGCCGGAGAAGCCTACGAGCAGTACTTC.

The chain combines TRBV5-1 with TRBJ2-2, with unresolved D. The V and J ends lost 0 bases and 1 base respectively, with 7 bases between them. There are 15 residues in the CDR3. Germline CDR1 and CDR2: SGHRS and YFSETQ. CDR3 sequence reads: CASSLVRQNTGELFF. For the CDR3, the DNA is TGCGCCAGCAGCTTGGTGCGCCAGAACACCGGGGAGCTGTTTTTT.

The chain couples TRBV28 to TRBJ2-3; possible D gene TRBD2, 7 bases. CDR3 length: 20 amino acids. Germline V gives CDR1 MDHEN, CDR2 SYDVKM. V gave up 5 bases and J gave up 1 base, with 28 bases separating them. DNA of the CDR3: TGTGCCAGCAGTCCCATCGGGGGGCTCGGCCGAACTATGCGCACAGATACGCAGTATTTT. Its protein is CASSPIGGLGRTMRTDTQYF.

This clone was picked up one time. The chain carries TRBV30 and TRBJ2-7; 9 bases match TRBD2. Germline V lookup: CDR1 GTSNPN, CDR2 SVGIG (reference sequence). With 3 bases clipped from V and 7 bases from J, the junction kept 10 bases outside the gene matches. This CDR3 region has 14 residues. CDR3 sequence: CAWRFGGGAREQYF. The CDR3 DNA follows: TGTGCCTGGAGATTTGGCGGGGGGGCGCGGGAGCAGTACTTC.

V usage is TRBV11-3 and J usage is TRBJ2-4, with TRBD2 matching 11 bases. Germline CDR1 and CDR2: SGHNT and YENEEA. After removal of 4 bases from V and 1 base from J, the junction contained 3 bases not matched to a gene. The CDR3 consists of 16 residues. Here the CDR3 DNA reads TGTGCCAGCAGCTCACGACTAGCGGGGGCCAAAAACATTCAGTACTTC. This translates into CASSSRLAGAKNIQYF.

This chain links TRBV7-2 with TRBJ2-7, with D perhaps TRBD2 (6 bases). CDR3 length equals 13 residues. Germline-derived CDR1 and CDR2 are SGHTA and FQGNSA. The germline V and J ends were trimmed by 5 bases and 0 bases, with 8 bases remaining between them. CDR3 sequence: CASSGGLSYEQYF. The CDR3 nucleotides are TGTGCCAGCAGCGGGGGACTCTCCTACGAGCAGTACTTC.

This clone was detected only a few times. V usage is TRBV4-2 and J usage is TRBJ1-1, with D tentatively TRBD1 (5 bases). Germline V gives CDR1 LGHNA, CDR2 YNFKEQ. The V and J ends lost 5 bases and 0 bases respectively, with 13 bases between them. The CDR3 spans 15 residues. As DNA, the CDR3 is TGTGCCAGCAGCGACCCGGGACTGATGAACACTGAAGCTTTCTTT. It specifies CASSDPGLMNTEAFF.

The gene calls are TRBV11-2 and TRBJ2-1; 10 nucleotides align to TRBD1. The length of the CDR3 is 16 residues. CDR1 and CDR2 from the germline V gene are SGHAT and FQNNGV. V shed 5 bases and J 6 bases; nucleotides not matched to a gene: 10. The CDR3 DNA reads as TGTGCCAGCAGCCCCCCGGGACAGGGGTTTCTCAATGAGCAGTTCTTC. Translated: CASSPPGQGFLNEQFF.

The V gene is TRBV5-1, the J gene TRBJ2-1, with TRBD2 as a possible D gene (6 bases). V was clipped by 0 bases and J by 8 bases, with 12 bases between them. There are 14 residues in the CDR3. Germline CDR1 is SGHRS and CDR2 is YFSETQ. The CDR3 protein is CASSLGRDFDEQFF. CDR3 coding DNA: TGCGCCAGCAGCTTGGGGAGGGACTTCGATGAGCAGTTCTTC.

The chain employs TRBV5-5 and TRBJ1-6; D perhaps matches TRBD1 (5 bases). The V end lost 5 bases, the J end lost 11 bases, and 11 bases lay between the germline ends. CDR1 and CDR2 from the germline V gene are SGHKS and YYEKEE (reference sequence). The CDR3 contains 12 residues. The CDR3 DNA reads TGTGCCAGCAGGGGGGGGAAGACACCCCTCCACTTT. It is translated as CASRGGKTPLHF.

The chain links TRBV28 to TRBJ2-7; 7 bases align to TRBD1. This CDR3 is 15 amino acids long. The junction had 10 bases not matched to a gene; V was cut back by 6 bases and J by 2 bases. The V gene's germline CDR1 is MDHEN and CDR2 SYDVKM. Written as DNA, the CDR3 is TGTGCCAGCAGCCTAGGTGAGGGGGCGGCCTACGAGCAGTACTTC. Residues: CASSLGEGAAYEQYF. The full variable domain, in which reference TRBV28 and TRBJ2-7 provide the parts outside the CDR3, is DVKVTQSSRYLVKRTGEKVFLECVQDMDHENMFWYRQDPGLGLRLIYFSYDVKMKEKGDIPEGYSVSREKKERFSLILESASTNQTSMYLCASSLGEGAAYEQYFGPGTRLTVT.

The chain couples TRBV11-3 to TRBJ2-5; no definite D call. The germline gives CDR1 SGHNT, CDR2 YENEEA. V shed 2 bases and J shed 5 bases, with 12 bases lying between them. The CDR3 loop spans 14 amino acids. CDR3 sequence: CASSLRENLETQYF. The CDR3 DNA is TGTGCCAGCAGCTTAAGAGAAAATCTCGAGACCCAGTACTTC.